The entry below describes one TCR beta chain. Its antigen remains undetermined. There are no base qualities to consult, and no much larger clone falls within one base. This sample stems from a study of blood T cell repertoires in COVID-19 (TCRdb year 2020). For the study in its entirety: Collaborator samples came from the United States, Italy and Spain and covered acute and convalescent phases of COVID-19. The material from the prospective study consisted of cDNA or gDNA derived from T cells, B-cell-depleted T cells, or PBMCs. Nearly every sample came with metadata listing a de-identified subject ID, COVID-19 status, age in years and sex. Deeply sampled blood TCRbeta repertoires from subjects exposed to, actively infected with, or recovered from COVID-19 were included in the dataset. Where HLA class I and class II types were available, the types were taken from metadata supplied by the sample provider, not from assay-based typing. A freely available public database, intended as a resource for researchers studying the immune response to SARS-CoV-2, is where the repertoires were released. Samples came from the ongoing ImmuneRACE study (first 160 participants) plus 1,254 subjects from 6 global collaborators. Broader findings and caveats from the paper: How much clinical and demographic metadata was included differed by source and by participant, and the metadata was provided uncurated.

TCRbeta CDR3 regions were amplified from genomic DNA using the immunoSEQ Assay, a bias-controlled multiplex PCR. As for the original processing: Nucleated cell counts per sample were estimated from amplification of reference gene primers within the assay. To quantify the absolute abundance of each unique TCRbeta CDR3 rearrangement, sequence reads were collapsed and filtered. For each sample, productive Simpson clonality was calculated as the square root of Simpson's diversity index over productive rearrangements. TCRdb stores this immuneACCESS table with in-frame sequences only. Part of the clones is absent; in the studies checked, under half of the shortfall reflects unresolved V genes, and no reason is known for the rest. Clone size and the V and J calls come from that table; the DNA yielded D and trimming. A total of about 9,200 clones appear in this sample, approximately 87% of them only once. The ten largest clones capture almost 9.5% of the sample.

Whole blood was collected in K2EDTA tubes by collaborating institutions according to the institutions' own protocols. Collaborator samples were shipped for TCRbeta analysis as frozen whole blood, isolated PBMCs, or DNA extracted from either sample type. From the cysteine up to the phenylalanine, the CDR3 has a length of 15 residues. Left in the record is the CDR3 DNA by itself, 45 bases read in frame from the first base. V is reduced by 1 base and J by 3 bases, leaving a spacing of 10 bases between them. CDR1 MNHNS and CDR2 SASEGT are derived from the germline V gene. Sequenced material: peripheral blood. This clonotype originated in a man aged 55 to 70 with acute or convalescent COVID-19. The chain couples TRBV6-1 to TRBJ1-5; no D gene call is confident. The CDR3 amino acid sequence is: CASSEVGANNQPQHF. The DNA sequence reads TGTGCCAGCAGTGAAGTTGGAGCCAACAATCAGCCCCAGCATTTT.